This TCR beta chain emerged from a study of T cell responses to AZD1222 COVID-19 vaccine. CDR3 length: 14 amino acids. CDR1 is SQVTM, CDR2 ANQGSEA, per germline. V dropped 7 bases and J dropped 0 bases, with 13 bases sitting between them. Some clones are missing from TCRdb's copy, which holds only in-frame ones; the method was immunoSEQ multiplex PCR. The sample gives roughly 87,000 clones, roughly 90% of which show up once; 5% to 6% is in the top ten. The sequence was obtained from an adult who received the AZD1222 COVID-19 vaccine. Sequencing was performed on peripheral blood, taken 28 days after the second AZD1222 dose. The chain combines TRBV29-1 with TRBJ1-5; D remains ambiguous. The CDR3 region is CSASQSYSNQPQHF. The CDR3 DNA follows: TGCAGCGCCTCTCAGTCGTATAGCAATCAGCCCCAGCATTTT.